The 14 T cell receptor beta chains reported below all come from one sample, sequenced in a study of T cell repertoires in cytomegalovirus infection. Their cognate antigens are unknown. TCRdb independently ran MiXCR on the reads; one entry per CDR3 protein. The data contain some 560,000 distinct CDR3 sequences, almost 40% of them singletons. The sample here was cultured PBMCs, taken from culture after CMV antigen stimulation. These receptors all stem from a human donor in good health (CMV status not recorded). Some clones in this sample may be carry-over from other donors' samples.

The chain combines TRBV4-1 with TRBJ1-1; D not resolved. CDR3 length: 15 amino acids. V gave up 2 bases and J gave up 2 bases, with 12 bases separating them. Germline V lookup: CDR1 MGHRA, CDR2 YSYEKL. DNA for the CDR3: TGCGCCAGCAGCCAAAGGCAGGTTATAAACACTGAAGCTTTCTTT. It specifies CASSQRQVINTEAFF.

The gene calls are TRBV7-4 and TRBJ2-7; D unclear. The CDR3 covers 12 residues. V dropped 0 bases and J dropped 5 bases, with 5 bases sitting between them. Looked up from germline, CDR1 is SGHVT and CDR2 is SQSDAQ. The CDR3 loop is CASSLAPDEQYF. The DNA of the CDR3 is TGTGCCAGCAGCTTAGCCCCTGACGAGCAGTACTTC.

This clonotype has only a few counts. The chain uses TRBV12-3 or TRBV12-4 and TRBJ2-1; 8 nucleotides match TRBD1. V lost 7 bases, J lost 4 bases, and 6 bases stayed unmatched. CDR3 length equals 14 residues. CDR3 bases: TGTGCCAGCACAGGGGGCAGAGGATACAATGAGCAGTTCTTC. It encodes CASTGGRGYNEQFF.

V gene TRBV5-1 combines with J gene TRBJ2-7, with D tentatively TRBD1 (6 bases). V lost 1 base to trimming and J lost 2 bases, with 13 bases between them. CDR3 length: 15 amino acids. Germline V gene lookup returns CDR1 SGHRS and CDR2 YFSETQ. CDR3 coding DNA: TGCGCCAGCAGCTTGTTACAGGGCGTCGCCTACGAGCAGTACTTC. It specifies CASSLLQGVAYEQYF.

This clonotype has a count of ten or more. The V call is TRBV7-2, the J call TRBJ2-3; 7 bases fit TRBD1. CDR1 is SGHTA and CDR2 is FQGNSA in the germline V gene. CDR3 length: 14 amino acids. J was trimmed by 2 bases and V by 5 bases; bases with no gene match: 4. The CDR3 bases are TGTGCCAGCAGCCGGGACAGATACACAGATACGCAGTATTTT. Translating it yields CASSRDRYTDTQYF. Using reference TRBV7-2 and TRBJ2-3 for the parts outside the CDR3, the full variable domain is GAGVSQSPSNKVTEKGKDVELRCDPISGHTALYWYRQSLGQGLEFLIYFQGNSAPDKSGLPSDRFSAERTGGSVSTLTIQRTQQEDSAVYLCASSRDRYTDTQYFGPGTRLTVL.

This clonotype was counted many times. The genes are TRBV7-2 and TRBJ1-1; 8 bases line up with TRBD1. The CDR3 spans 15 residues. The germline gives CDR1 SGHTA, CDR2 FQGNSA. The junction had 7 bases not matched to a gene; V was cut back by 5 bases and J by 2 bases. CDR3 in amino acids: CASSGSGGPNTEAFF. The CDR3 nucleotides are TGTGCCAGCAGCGGATCAGGGGGCCCCAACACTGAAGCTTTCTTT.

The chain joins TRBV7-2 to TRBJ1-1; no reliable D call. The CDR3 has 14 residues. The V gene lost 0 bases and the J gene lost 1 base, with 6 bases spanning the gap. Germline V gene data show CDR1 as SGHTA and CDR2 as FQGNSA. This CDR3 is CASSLARGNTEAFF. For the CDR3, the DNA is TGTGCCAGCAGCTTAGCCCGGGGGAACACTGAAGCTTTCTTT.

This sequence joins TRBV15 and TRBJ2-7, with TRBD1 identical over 7 bases. Germline CDR1 is LNHNV and CDR2 is YYDKDF (reference sequence). Germline trimming cut 3 bases from V and 2 bases from J; bases unmatched to any gene: 10. This CDR3 spans 16 amino acids. The CDR3 DNA sequence: TGTGCCACCAGCAGCACCGGGGACAGCCCGACCTACGAGCAGTACTTC. It specifies CATSSTGDSPTYEQYF.

The chain carries TRBV6-2 or TRBV6-3 and TRBJ2-1, with D possibly TRBD2 on 5 matching bases. This CDR3 spans 14 amino acids. Trimming removed 6 bases at V and 8 bases at J, with 17 bases between. From germline, CDR1 is MNHEY and CDR2 SVGEGT. CDR3 sequence (DNA): TGTGCCAGCAGCCTCGGGATCAGAATCTATGAGCAGTTCTTC. This gives the protein CASSLGIRIYEQFF.

The V and J genes are TRBV28 and TRBJ2-7, with TRBD1 as a possible D gene (6 bases). Germline CDR1 reads MDHEN; CDR2 reads SYDVKM. V was shortened by 8 bases and J by 4 bases, with 12 bases between the two germline ends. The CDR3 is 12 residues long. CDR3 coding DNA: TGTGCCAGCGGAATTAGGGGGTACGAGCAGTACTTC. Its protein is CASGIRGYEQYF.

This chain links TRBV7-2 with TRBJ2-5; 7 bases match TRBD1. The CDR3 has 16 amino acids. Germline V lookup: CDR1 SGHTA, CDR2 FQGNSA. Unmatched junction bases numbered 10, after V lost 2 bases and J lost 4 bases. CDR3 in DNA: TGTGCCAGCAGCTTATTTCGGGACAGCAGTAGAGAGACCCAGTACTTC. This sequence encodes CASSLFRDSSRETQYF.

This chain links TRBV7-2 with TRBJ2-3; D is possibly TRBD2 (6 bases). V was clipped by 4 bases and J by 2 bases, with 16 bases between them. CDR3 length: 16 residues. Germline CDR1 is SGHTA and CDR2 is FQGNSA. The CDR3 is CASSSSSGLLTDTQYF. CDR3 DNA: TGTGCCAGCAGCTCCTCCTCGGGACTGCTCACAGATACGCAGTATTTT.

DNA of the CDR3: TGCGCCAGCAGCCAGGGACTAGCGGGATTCTACAATGAGCAGTTCTTC. Translated: CASSQGLAGFYNEQFF. The chain uses TRBV4-1 and TRBJ2-1, with 13 bases lining up with TRBD2. The junction had 2 bases not matched to a gene; V was cut back by 3 bases and J by 3 bases. CDR3 length equals 16 residues. Per germline, CDR1 MGHRA and CDR2 YSYEKL.

This chain uses TRBV6-5 with TRBJ2-1, with a possible D match to TRBD2 (6 bases). Per the germline V gene, CDR1 is MNHEY and CDR2 is SVGAGI. V lost 4 bases and J lost 7, with 8 bases in between. There are 12 residues in the CDR3. The CDR3 DNA reads as TGTGCCAGCAGTTCGAGCGGGAATGAGCAGTTCTTC. Translated: CASSSSGNEQFF.